One sample yielded the 16 T cell receptor beta chains listed below, sequenced in a study of cytomegalovirus exposure and HLA in healthy donors. PCR involved 60 Vbeta and 13 Jbeta primers. Profiling relied on immunoSEQ multiplex PCR, and the TCRdb table lists in-frame clones only, not all of them. Here the sample spans tens of thousands of clones, around 78% being singletons. The sequenced sample was PBMCs. The source of these receptors is a male donor in good health and CMV-seropositive.

This clone was counted between two and nine times. The chain uses TRBV19 and TRBJ2-7, with 8 bases aligning to TRBD1. The CDR3 loop spans 14 amino acids. J was trimmed by 7 bases and V by 4 bases; bases with no gene match: 9. Germline V gene lookup returns CDR1 LNHDA and CDR2 SQIVND (reference sequence). The CDR3 coding sequence is TGTGCCAGTAGTAAACGCAGGGGGCTAGAGGAGCAGTACTTC. This codes for CASSKRRGLEEQYF.

The J gene is TRBJ2-3, the V gene TRBV9, with 9 positions matching TRBD1. The germline gives CDR1 SGDLS, CDR2 YYNGEE. V was clipped by 3 bases and J by 0 bases; unmatched bases: 5. The CDR3 runs to 16 residues. The CDR3 loop is CASSGGQGFSTDTQYF. In DNA form, the CDR3 reads TGTGCCAGCAGCGGGGGACAGGGTTTTAGCACAGATACGCAGTATTTT.

The chain employs TRBV28 and TRBJ2-1, with TRBD2 identical over 7 bases. Germline V CDR1 and CDR2: MDHEN, SYDVKM. Trimming removed 6 bases from V and 6 bases from J; junction bases left unmatched: 8. The CDR3 runs 14 residues. This chain's CDR3 is CASRLAEGSNEQFF. Here the CDR3 DNA reads TGTGCCAGCAGGCTAGCGGAGGGATCCAATGAGCAGTTCTTC.

The CDR3, as DNA: TGTGCCAGCAGCCCAATTGGGGCGGGAAGCACAGATACGCAGTATTTT. Its protein product is CASSPIGAGSTDTQYF. V usage is TRBV7-8 and J usage is TRBJ2-3; tentatively, D is TRBD2 (6 bases). V was shortened by 5 bases and J by 0 bases, with 15 bases between the two germline ends. The CDR3 is 16 residues long. CDR1 SGHVS and CDR2 FQNEAQ come from the germline V gene.

The chain links TRBV2 to TRBJ2-7; 8 positions match TRBD2. J was trimmed by 2 bases and V by 2 bases; bases with no gene match: 8. Germline V gene data show CDR1 as SNHLY and CDR2 as FYNNEI. This CDR3 contains 16 residues. The CDR3 protein is CASSESPGLGPYEQYF. The CDR3 nucleotides are TGTGCCAGCAGTGAAAGTCCGGGACTAGGACCCTACGAGCAGTACTTC.

This clone has more than one count but fewer than ten. The chain joins TRBV19 to TRBJ2-1; no clear D. V lost 2 bases, J lost 0 bases, and 8 bases lay in between. Per the germline V gene, CDR1 is LNHDA and CDR2 is SQIVND (reference sequence). The CDR3 spans 15 residues. Written as DNA, the CDR3 is TGTGCCAGTAGTATAAGTACAGTCTCCTACAATGAGCAGTTCTTC. Its translation is CASSISTVSYNEQFF.

The V gene is TRBV28, the J gene TRBJ2-1; 12 positions agree with TRBD2. Unmatched junction bases numbered 13, after V lost 6 bases and J lost 10 bases. Germline V gene data show CDR1 as MDHEN and CDR2 as SYDVKM. This CDR3 is built from 16 residues. The CDR3 loop reads CASSTSGRPDMREQFF. As DNA, the CDR3 is TGTGCCAGCAGCACTAGCGGGAGGCCCGATATGAGGGAGCAGTTCTTC.

The chain combines TRBV7-9 with TRBJ1-2; 8 positions match TRBD1. The germline V gene has CDR1 SEHNR and CDR2 FQNEAQ (reference sequence). J gave up 1 base and V 5 bases, and 6 bases lay outside the gene matches. This CDR3 is 15 amino acids long. CDR3 loop: CASSLRQGSNYGYTF. As DNA, the CDR3 is TGTGCCAGCAGCCTTAGACAGGGGAGTAACTATGGCTACACCTTC.

The rearrangement joins TRBV30 to TRBJ2-3; 8 nucleotides match TRBD2. CDR3 length equals 15 residues. J lost 4 bases, V lost 1 base, and 7 bases had no gene match. The germline V gene has CDR1 GTSNPN and CDR2 SVGIG (reference sequence). The CDR3 region is CAWSAGAGAADTQYF. In DNA, the CDR3 is TGTGCCTGGAGTGCCGGAGCGGGAGCGGCAGATACGCAGTATTTT. The full variable domain, with the rest looked up from reference TRBV30 and TRBJ2-3, is SQTIHQWPATLVQPVGSPLSLECTVEGTSNPNLYWYRQAAGRGLQLLFYSVGIGQISSEVPQNLSASRPQDRQFILSSKKLLLSDSGFYLCAWSAGAGAADTQYFGPGTRLTVL.

The genes are TRBV27 and TRBJ2-1; D unresolved. V was clipped by 5 bases and J by 4 bases, with 15 bases between them. The CDR3 consists of 15 residues. Per the germline V gene, CDR1 is MNHEY and CDR2 is SMNVEV (reference sequence). The CDR3 spells CASSSEAAPYNEQFF. The CDR3 coding sequence is TGTGCCAGCAGTAGTGAGGCCGCGCCTTACAATGAGCAGTTCTTC.

This clone appeared a single time. CDR3 amino acids: CASSQDTGGGTYEQYF. As DNA, the CDR3 is TGTGCCAGCAGCCAAGATACTGGCGGGGGAACCTACGAGCAGTACTTC. This chain connects TRBV4-2 to TRBJ2-7; 7 nucleotides agree with TRBD2. The CDR3 runs to 16 residues. The V gene end was trimmed by 0 bases and the J gene end by 2 bases; junction bases not matched to a gene: 7. CDR1 is LGHNA, CDR2 YNFKEQ, per germline.

V usage is TRBV4-2 and J usage is TRBJ1-6; weak D call: TRBD1 (6 bases). V dropped 0 bases and J dropped 6 bases, with 15 bases sitting between them. The length of the CDR3 is 17 residues. Germline CDR1 and CDR2: LGHNA and YNFKEQ. The CDR3: CASSQEVRGAGNSPLHF. CDR3 sequence (DNA): TGTGCCAGCAGCCAAGAGGTACGGGGGGCGGGTAATTCACCCCTCCACTTT.

The chain carries TRBV6-5 and TRBJ2-1, with 11 bases lining up with TRBD2. The V gene end was trimmed by 5 bases and the J gene end by 4 bases; junction bases not matched to a gene: 4. Germline CDR1 is MNHEY and CDR2 is SVGAGI. This CDR3 contains 15 residues. The CDR3 here is CASSPGTSGYNEQFF. In DNA, the CDR3 is TGTGCCAGCAGTCCAGGGACTAGCGGTTACAATGAGCAGTTCTTC.

The rearrangement uses TRBV5-1 and TRBJ2-3, with 7 bases matching TRBD2. CDR3 length: 19 residues. V shed 0 bases, J shed 2 bases, and the junction held 15 bases outside the gene matches. Germline loops: CDR1 SGHRS, CDR2 YFSETQ. The CDR3 DNA reads as TGCGCCAGCAGCTTGGATTTGTGGGACGGGGGGAATATCACAGATACGCAGTATTTT. Translating it yields CASSLDLWDGGNITDTQYF.

V and J are TRBV19 and TRBJ1-1, with D unresolved. CDR1 is LNHDA and CDR2 is SQIVND in the germline V gene (reference sequence). The CDR3 has 13 amino acids. The germline V and J ends were trimmed by 4 bases and 4 bases, with 10 bases remaining between them. The CDR3 DNA is TGTGCCAGTAGTACTTCAGTTCTCACTGAAGCTTTCTTT. Translating gives CASSTSVLTEAFF. The complete variable domain, with remaining parts taken from reference TRBV19 and TRBJ1-1, reads DGGITQSPKYLFRKEGQNVTLSCEQNLNHDAMYWYRQDPGQGLRLIYYSQIVNDFQKGDIAEGYSVSREKKESFPLTVTSAQKNPTAFYLCASSTSVLTEAFFGQGTRLTVV.

The chain recombines TRBV18 with TRBJ1-1, with D hard to call. CDR3 length: 14 amino acids. Trimming took 6 bases from V and 5 from J, leaving 16 bases between them. Germline V gene lookup returns CDR1 KGHSH and CDR2 LQKENI. The CDR3 here is CASSPLDLGTEAFF. DNA for the CDR3: TGTGCCAGCTCTCCTTTAGATCTCGGGACTGAAGCTTTCTTT.